This passage covers 20 T cell receptor beta chains from one sample sequenced in a study of lymphopenia after photon versus proton radiotherapy. TCRdb's table, derived via immunoSEQ multiplex PCR, lists solely in-frame clones and lacks some. This table has tens of thousands of clones, over 70% appearing once. The sample in question was peripheral blood, obtained from a patient treated with proton-based radiotherapy. The receptors derive from a man older than 75 with esophageal cancer.

This clone was found a few times. The chain has TRBV6-5 and TRBJ1-1; D ambiguous. The V end was cut by 0 bases, the J end by 11 bases, with 22 bases between. CDR3 length: 16 residues. Per germline, CDR1 MNHEY and CDR2 SVGAGI. The CDR3 protein is CASSYSSLVRSGGAFF. The DNA of the CDR3 is TGTGCCAGCAGTTACTCCAGCCTTGTTCGATCGGGTGGGGCTTTCTTT.

This clone was seen a single time. This chain connects TRBV19 to TRBJ2-5, with TRBD1 as a possible D gene (6 bases). This CDR3 is 13 amino acids long. Germline loops: CDR1 LNHDA, CDR2 SQIVND (reference sequence). Trimming cost V 7 bases and J 5 bases, with 14 bases left between them. In DNA, the CDR3 is TGTGCCAGTAAGGTACAGGGATTGGAGACCCAGTACTTC. Its translation: CASKVQGLETQYF.

The gene calls are TRBV30 and TRBJ1-5; no clear D. Germline V lookup: CDR1 GTSNPN, CDR2 SVGIG (reference sequence). There are 13 residues in the CDR3. Trimming left V 1 base short and J 5 bases short, with 9 bases between. CDR3 nucleotide sequence: TGTGCCTGGAGTGGCAGGTCTTATCAGCCCCAGCATTTT. Translating it yields CAWSGRSYQPQHF.

The CDR3 DNA reads TGCGCCAGCAGCCCTGTCAACAGGGGGCAGCACGAGCAGTACTTC. Amino acid sequence: CASSPVNRGQHEQYF. The chain is built from TRBV4-1 and TRBJ2-5; 9 positions agree with TRBD1. The J call may be incorrect, as the DNA end agrees better with TRBJ2-7. The germline V gene has CDR1 MGHRA and CDR2 YSYEKL. This CDR3 is built from 15 residues.

This clone came up many times. The CDR3 protein is CASSIVGKGGGPYEQYF. CDR3 nucleotides: TGTGCCAGTAGTATAGTAGGTAAAGGAGGAGGGCCCTACGAGCAGTACTTC. The chain links TRBV19 to TRBJ2-7; D might be TRBD2 (6 bases). Germline V CDR1 and CDR2: LNHDA, SQIVND (reference sequence). Trimming took off 1 base at V and 2 bases at J, with 18 bases between the two ends. This CDR3 region has 17 residues. Full variable domain (outside the CDR3, taken from reference TRBV19 and TRBJ2-7): DGGITQSPKYLFRKEGQNVTLSCEQNLNHDAMYWYRQDPGQGLRLIYYSQIVNDFQKGDIAEGYSVSREKKESFPLTVTSAQKNPTAFYLCASSIVGKGGGPYEQYFGPGTRLTVT.

The chain combines TRBV18 with TRBJ1-3; D not resolved. V was cut by 6 bases and J by 4 bases, with 13 bases left in between. Germline loops: CDR1 KGHSH, CDR2 LQKENI. The length of the CDR3 is 14 residues. The CDR3, as DNA: TGTGCCAGCTCCCTCAGCTCGGAAGGAAACACCATATATTTT. This encodes CASSLSSEGNTIYF.

CDR3 region: CASSLDRSGAYEQYF. DNA for the CDR3: TGTGCCAGCAGCTTAGATAGATCGGGCGCCTACGAGCAGTACTTC. The rearrangement links TRBV7-6 to TRBJ2-7; D is unresolved. The CDR3 covers 15 residues. Germline assignment: CDR1 SGHVS and CDR2 FNYEAQ. V was shortened by 1 base and J by 2 bases, with 12 bases between the two germline ends.

The chain joins TRBV18 to TRBJ2-2; tentative D call: TRBD2 (5 bases). Germline V gives CDR1 KGHSH, CDR2 LQKENI. V lost 6 bases to trimming and J lost 4 bases, with 15 bases between them. The length of the CDR3 is 15 residues. The CDR3 DNA reads TGTGCCAGCTCCTACGGGGATAGCATCACCGGGGAGCTGTTTTTT. Translated, it gives CASSYGDSITGELFF.

The rearrangement uses TRBV27 and TRBJ2-1, with 8 bases matching TRBD1. CDR3 size: 16 residues. Unmatched junction bases numbered 12, after V lost 2 bases and J lost 9 bases. Germline V lookup: CDR1 MNHEY, CDR2 SMNVEV (reference sequence). CDR3 sequence reads: CASSLRSRGLGGEQFF. DNA for the CDR3: TGTGCCAGCAGTTTAAGATCCAGGGGGCTAGGGGGTGAGCAGTTCTTC.

This chain links TRBV30 with TRBJ2-5, with 7 bases that match TRBD1. J gave up 5 bases and V 2 bases, and 5 bases lay outside the gene matches. CDR1 GTSNPN and CDR2 SVGIG come from the germline V gene (reference sequence). The CDR3 runs 13 residues. The CDR3: CAWSITGAETQYF. CDR3 nucleotides: TGTGCCTGGAGTATAACAGGGGCCGAGACCCAGTACTTC.

The chain carries TRBV12-5 and TRBJ1-4; 7 positions match TRBD1. CDR1 and CDR2 (germline): LGHNT, FRNRAP. The CDR3 is 16 amino acids. V was pared by 0 bases and J by 11 bases, with 12 bases of the junction left unmatched. The CDR3 sequence is CASGLVQGGLTGKLFF. The CDR3 DNA reads as TGTGCTAGTGGTTTGGTTCAGGGGGGGTTGACGGGGAAACTGTTTTTT.

The J gene is TRBJ2-1, the V gene TRBV5-1, with TRBD2 matching over 13 bases. The CDR3 is made up of 16 amino acids. V trimming: 4 bases; J trimming: 8 bases; junction bases outside the gene matches: 9. Germline V gene data show CDR1 as SGHRS and CDR2 as YFSETQ. CDR3 protein: CASSPSGTSGNDEQFF. In DNA, the CDR3 is TGCGCCAGCAGCCCTTCTGGGACTAGCGGGAACGATGAGCAGTTCTTC.

The genes are TRBV2 and TRBJ1-4; D gene unclear. The CDR3 is made up of 12 amino acids. CDR1 is SNHLY and CDR2 is FYNNEI in the germline V gene. V lost 6 bases and J 8 bases, leaving 10 bases between the germline ends. The CDR3 region has the DNA TGTGCCAGCAGAAAGCAAGAGGAAAAACTGTTTTTT. This translates into CASRKQEEKLFF.

This clone was observed a single time. The chain uses TRBV19 and TRBJ1-5, with 10 nucleotides matching TRBD1. CDR3 size: 16 residues. The germline V gene encodes CDR1 LNHDA and CDR2 SQIVND (reference sequence). J gave up 7 bases and V 4 bases, and 10 bases lay outside the gene matches. As DNA, the CDR3 is TGTGCCAGTAGTACAAGTCGACAGGGGGCCAGGCAGCCCCAGCATTTT. It encodes CASSTSRQGARQPQHF.

The rearrangement links TRBV9 to TRBJ1-6; no clear D gene. CDR3 size: 13 residues. Germline V gene sequence: CDR1 SGDLS, CDR2 YYNGEE. V lost 4 bases, J lost 9 bases, and 11 bases lay in between. CDR3 sequence reads: CASSNEPSSPLHF. CDR3 coding DNA: TGTGCCAGCAGCAACGAACCGAGTTCACCCCTCCACTTT. Filled out from reference TRBV9 and TRBJ1-6, the complete variable domain reads DSGVTQTPKHLITATGQRVTLRCSPRSGDLSVYWYQQSLDQGLQFLIQYYNGEERAKGNILERFSAQQFPDLHSELNLSSLELGDSALYFCASSNEPSSPLHFGNGTRLTVT.

The chain carries TRBV6-1 and TRBJ1-1; D might be TRBD1 (5 bases). This CDR3 is 15 amino acids long. CDR1 MNHNS and CDR2 SASEGT come from the germline V gene. The ends were cut back, 1 base at V and 3 bases at J, with 12 bases in the middle. As DNA, the CDR3 is TGTGCCAGCAGTGAAGACTTATCAGGGTACACTGAAGCTTTCTTT. Its protein is CASSEDLSGYTEAFF.

The rearrangement uses TRBV18 and TRBJ2-2; D may correspond to TRBD1 or TRBD2 (6 bases each). V lost 3 bases and J 4 bases, leaving 12 bases between the germline ends. The V gene's germline CDR1 is KGHSH and CDR2 LQKENI. The CDR3 consists of 15 residues. CDR3 coding DNA: TGTGCCAGCTCACCGGGGGGCGAAATCACCGGGGAGCTGTTTTTT. Encoded protein: CASSPGGEITGELFF.

The genes are TRBV6-6 and TRBJ2-5; TRBD2 matches at 8 bases. Looked up from germline, CDR1 is MNHNY and CDR2 is SVGAGI (reference sequence). The CDR3 spans 12 residues. V lost 7 bases, J lost 5 bases, and 3 bases stayed unmatched. CDR3 amino acids: CASNSGIETQYF. The CDR3 DNA is TGTGCCAGCAATAGCGGGATCGAGACCCAGTACTTC.

The genes are TRBV10-2 and TRBJ2-7; TRBD2 aligns across 13 bases. The V segment lost 6 bases and the J segment 5 bases; nucleotides outside the gene matches: 7. Looked up from germline, CDR1 is WSHSY and CDR2 is SAAADI. The CDR3 sequence is 15 residues long. Here the CDR3 reads CASRAGLAGDHEQYF. In nucleotides, the CDR3 is TGCGCCAGCAGGGCTGGACTAGCGGGAGACCACGAGCAGTACTTC.

As DNA, the CDR3 is TGTGCCAGCAGCCAAGATCGTGGCTACCCTCCGGGGGCCCAGTACTTC. Its protein product is CASSQDRGYPPGAQYF. V and J are TRBV4-2 and TRBJ2-5; D possibly corresponds to TRBD2 (6 bases). Looked up from germline, CDR1 is LGHNA and CDR2 is YNFKEQ. The CDR3 covers 16 residues. V was shortened by 0 bases and J by 9 bases, with 20 bases between the two germline ends.